These 20 T cell receptor beta chains came from one sample sequenced in a study of HIV-infected patients and healthy controls. Antiretroviral therapy had run roughly three months, about 14 weeks, before follow-up blood collection. Whole blood was used without fractionation, so all unsorted peripheral T cells were included. Alpha and beta constant-region primers primed reverse transcription of about 470 ng RNA. Each of the alpha and beta chains got its own library through chain-specific third strand synthesis with indices. TCRdb independently ran MiXCR on the 5' RACE reads; one entry per CDR3 protein. Here the sample spans roughly 15,000 distinct CDR3 sequences, 9.5% to 15% being singletons. The sample here was blood, taken during antiretroviral therapy. All receptors derive from an adult with HIV infection. The donor label of this sample is uncertain.

This clonotype was seen ten or more times. The chain carries TRBV5-6 and TRBJ2-3; TRBD2 agrees at 9 bases. Losses at the gene ends were 0 bases for V and 4 bases for J; bases not matched to a gene: 3. The CDR3 consists of 15 residues. CDR1 and CDR2 from the germline V gene are SGHDT and YYEEEE. CDR3 residues: CASSLELAGADTQYF. The CDR3 DNA reads as TGTGCCAGCAGCTTGGAACTAGCGGGCGCAGATACGCAGTATTTT.

Ten or more counts support this clonotype. This chain links TRBV20-1 with TRBJ2-2, with 11 nucleotides matching TRBD2. V shed 6 bases and J 6 bases; nucleotides not matched to a gene: 9. The CDR3 covers 15 residues. The germline gives CDR1 DFQATT, CDR2 SNEGSKA (reference sequence). This CDR3 is CSAPRVAGGAGELFF. The CDR3 DNA is TGCAGTGCCCCGCGGGTAGCGGGAGGGGCCGGGGAGCTGTTTTTT.

This clonotype was counted only a few times. The V and J genes are TRBV7-9 and TRBJ2-5; 8 bases match TRBD1. Germline CDR1 is SEHNR and CDR2 is FQNEAQ (reference sequence). The trim removed 4 bases at V and 5 bases at J, leaving 6 bases unmatched. This CDR3 has 14 residues. CDR3 amino acids: CASSSGQVGETQYF. The CDR3 nucleotides are TGTGCCAGCAGCTCGGGACAGGTTGGGGAGACCCAGTACTTC.

This clonotype was picked up many times. This chain links TRBV6-4 with TRBJ2-3; tentative D call: TRBD2 (5 bases). CDR3 length equals 15 residues. Germline V gives CDR1 MRHNA, CDR2 SNTAGT. Between the trimmed V and J ends, which lost 6 bases and 4 bases, there was a span of 17 bases. This chain's CDR3 is CASRMDSFGADTQYF. Here the CDR3 DNA reads TGTGCCAGCAGAATGGACTCCTTTGGGGCAGATACGCAGTATTTT.

In this sample, this clonotype turned up many times. CDR3 sequence reads: CASSVGGSGNEQFF. CDR3 in DNA: TGTGCCAGCAGCGTAGGGGGTAGCGGCAATGAGCAGTTCTTC. The gene calls are TRBV9 and TRBJ2-1, with D maybe TRBD2 (6 bases). There are 14 residues in the CDR3. From germline, CDR1 is SGDLS and CDR2 YYNGEE. Trimming stripped 0 bases from V and 6 bases from J, with 10 bases between.

This clonotype was counted at least ten times. This rearrangement joins TRBV20-1 to TRBJ2-5; D remains unclear. Per the germline V gene, CDR1 is DFQATT and CDR2 is SNEGSKA (reference sequence). Between the trimmed V and J ends, which lost 0 bases and 5 bases, there was a span of 16 bases. The CDR3 is made up of 15 amino acids. This chain's CDR3 is CSAREVQGRGETQYF. The CDR3 coding sequence is TGCAGTGCTAGAGAGGTACAAGGCCGAGGTGAGACCCAGTACTTC.

In this sample, this clonotype turned up many times. The genes are TRBV7-2 and TRBJ1-1; D ambiguous. Germline V gene lookup returns CDR1 SGHTA and CDR2 FQGNSA. Trimming left V 6 bases short and J 5 bases short, with 19 bases between. CDR3 length: 15 amino acids. The DNA for the CDR3 is TGTGCCAGCAGAGAGAGGCGCTTTCGGGAGACTGAAGCTTTCTTT. This codes for CASRERRFRETEAFF.

This clonotype occurred many times. This chain joins TRBV6-1 and TRBJ2-7; tentatively, D is TRBD2 (6 bases). V gave up 5 bases and J gave up 3 bases, with 14 bases separating them. The CDR3 covers 14 residues. Germline CDR1 and CDR2: MNHNS and SASEGT. The CDR3: CASSLGDSSYEQYF. The CDR3 bases are TGTGCCAGCAGTTTGGGGGACTCCAGCTACGAGCAGTACTTC.

Concerning this clonotype itself: The germline gene is not matched at one end of the junction; a read error may be the cause. The gene calls are TRBV29-1 and TRBJ2-3; possibly TRBD2 for D (5 bases). Germline CDR1 and CDR2: SQVTM and ANQGSEA. This CDR3 region has 17 residues. CDR3 region: CSVGSPMFGGRTDMQYF. The CDR3 DNA sequence: TGCAGCGTTGGAAGCCCCATGTTCGGAGGACGCACAGATATGCAGTATTTT.

This clonotype was detected only a few times. V is TRBV20-1 and J is TRBJ1-1; weak D call: TRBD1 (6 bases). This CDR3 is 14 amino acids long. Deletions cut 5 bases from V and 6 bases from J, with 19 bases between. The germline V gene encodes CDR1 DFQATT and CDR2 SNEGSKA (reference sequence). Here the CDR3 DNA reads TGCAGTGCTCCACGGACGGCAGGGGTGTCTGAAGCTTTCTTT. Its translation is CSAPRTAGVSEAFF.

This clonotype was detected many times. V usage is TRBV6-5 and J usage is TRBJ1-4; 9 bases line up with TRBD1. The CDR3 covers 16 residues. CDR1 and CDR2 (germline): MNHEY, SVGAGI. After removal of 6 bases from V and 6 bases from J, the junction contained 11 bases not matched to a gene. CDR3 sequence: CASRISSGTGHEKLFF. CDR3 sequence (DNA): TGTGCCAGCAGGATCTCTAGCGGGACAGGGCATGAAAAACTGTTTTTT.

This clonotype showed up many times. The V gene is TRBV6-5, the J gene TRBJ2-6; D ambiguous. Germline V CDR1 and CDR2: MNHEY, SVGAGI. The CDR3 loop spans 15 amino acids. Trimming pared 4 bases from V and 1 base from J, leaving 8 bases between. The CDR3: CASSFIRSGANVLTF. Written as DNA, the CDR3 is TGTGCCAGCAGTTTTATTAGGTCTGGGGCCAACGTCCTGACTTTC.

The chain has TRBV27 and TRBJ2-7, with 7 bases aligning to TRBD1. This CDR3 region has 15 residues. In germline, CDR1 is MNHEY, CDR2 SMNVEV (reference sequence). J gave up 1 base and V 4 bases, and 7 bases lay outside the gene matches. Here the CDR3 reads CASSSQTGNSYEQYF. CDR3 sequence (DNA): TGTGCCAGCAGTTCCCAGACAGGGAATTCCTACGAGCAGTACTTC.

This clonotype came up many times. The gene calls are TRBV12-5 and TRBJ2-1; D not resolved. The CDR3 has 14 residues. V lost 7 bases, J lost 1 base, and 11 bases lay in between. From germline, CDR1 is LGHNT and CDR2 FRNRAP. CDR3 in amino acids: CASEGSQSYNEQFF. The CDR3 region has the DNA TGTGCTAGTGAGGGCAGCCAATCCTACAATGAGCAGTTCTTC.

This clonotype was recorded at least ten times. The chain is built from TRBV18 and TRBJ2-3; D gene uncertain. This CDR3 has 15 amino acids. The V end was cut by 5 bases, the J end by 0 bases, with 12 bases between. Per the germline V gene, CDR1 is KGHSH and CDR2 is LQKENI. The CDR3 DNA follows: TGTGCCAGCTCAAGCTTTACTAAGAGCACAGATACGCAGTATTTT. This sequence encodes CASSSFTKSTDTQYF.

Many counts were recorded for this clonotype. This chain connects TRBV4-1 to TRBJ2-5, with D perhaps matching TRBD2 (6 bases). CDR3 length: 15 residues. V lost 0 bases and J lost 5, with 13 bases in between. Germline CDR1 is MGHRA and CDR2 is YSYEKL. CDR3 DNA sequence: TGCGCCAGCAGCCAAGATCCCCAGGGAGGCGAGACCCAGTACTTC. Amino acids: CASSQDPQGGETQYF.

The genes are TRBV3-1 and TRBJ2-1, with 12 nucleotides matching TRBD2. In germline, CDR1 is LGHDT, CDR2 YNNKEL (reference sequence). The length of the CDR3 is 15 residues. Trimming removed 5 bases from V and 10 bases from J; junction bases left unmatched: 9. CDR3 sequence (DNA): TGTGCCAGCAGCGTCGGACTAGCGGGAAGCAAAGAGCAGTTCTTC. Translation gives CASSVGLAGSKEQFF.

This clonotype turned up a few times. This chain links TRBV19 with TRBJ1-4; 7 bases match TRBD1. The ends lost 7 bases at V and 0 bases at J; junction bases unmatched: 11. The CDR3 is 17 amino acids. Germline V gives CDR1 LNHDA, CDR2 SQIVND (reference sequence). CDR3 in DNA: TGTGCCAGTACAAGGGGTACAGGGGCCGCAACTAATGAAAAACTGTTTTTT. Amino acids: CASTRGTGAATNEKLFF.

This clonotype was observed a handful of times. The chain is built from TRBV25-1 and TRBJ2-1, with 13 positions matching TRBD2. Germline CDR1 reads MGHDK; CDR2 reads SYGVNS. V dropped 10 bases and J dropped 12; count of bases not matched to a gene: 6. This CDR3 spans 12 amino acids. CDR3 bases: TGTGCCATAAGACTAGCGGGAGGAACGCAGTTCTTC. Amino acid sequence: CAIRLAGGTQFF.

V and J are TRBV7-9 and TRBJ1-4; D remains ambiguous. V was clipped by 5 bases and J by 1 base, with 11 bases between them. Germline-derived CDR1 and CDR2 are SEHNR and FQNEAQ (reference sequence). This CDR3 spans 15 amino acids. The CDR3 is CASSQVALTNEKLFF. The CDR3 DNA follows: TGTGCCAGCAGCCAAGTGGCCCTAACTAATGAAAAACTGTTTTTT. Supplemented by reference TRBV7-9 and TRBJ1-4, the full variable domain reads DTGVSQNPRHKITKRGQNVTFRCDPISEHNRLYWYRQTLGQGPEFLTYFQNEAQLEKSRLLSDRFSAERPKGSFSTLEIQRTEQGDSAMYLCASSQVALTNEKLFFGSGTQLSVL.